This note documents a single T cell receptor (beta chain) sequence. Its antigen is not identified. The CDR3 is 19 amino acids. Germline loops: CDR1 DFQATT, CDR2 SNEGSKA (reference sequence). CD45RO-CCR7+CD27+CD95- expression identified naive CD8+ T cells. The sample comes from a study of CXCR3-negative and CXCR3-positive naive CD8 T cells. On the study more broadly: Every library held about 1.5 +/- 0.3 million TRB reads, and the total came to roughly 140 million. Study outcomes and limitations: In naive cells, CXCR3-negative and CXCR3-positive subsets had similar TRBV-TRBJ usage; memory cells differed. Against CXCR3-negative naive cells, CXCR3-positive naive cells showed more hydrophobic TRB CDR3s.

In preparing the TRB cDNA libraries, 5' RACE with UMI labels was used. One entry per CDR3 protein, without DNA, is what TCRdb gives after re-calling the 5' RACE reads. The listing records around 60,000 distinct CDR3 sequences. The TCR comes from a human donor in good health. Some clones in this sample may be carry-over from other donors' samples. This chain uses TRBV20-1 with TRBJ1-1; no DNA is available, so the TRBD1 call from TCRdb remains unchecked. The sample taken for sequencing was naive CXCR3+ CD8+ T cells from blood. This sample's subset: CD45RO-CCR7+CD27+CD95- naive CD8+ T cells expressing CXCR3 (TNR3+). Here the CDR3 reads CSVFPSLSFATDRDTEAFF.